A single sample gave rise to the 29 T cell receptor beta chains below, sequenced in a study of cytomegalovirus exposure and HLA in healthy donors. It was with 60 Vbeta and 13 Jbeta primers that the PCR ran. Assay used: immunoSEQ multiplex PCR; TCRdb lists only in-frame clones, some missing. Altogether 90,000 to 120,000 clones are present, over 9% being singletons, with the ten largest covering approximately 6%. The sequenced material came from PBMCs. These receptor sequences come from a man aged 35 to 55 in good health and CMV-seropositive.

In its sample, this clone was seen a few times. The rearrangement joins TRBV10-3 to TRBJ2-6, with D perhaps TRBD2 (5 bases). The CDR3 covers 15 residues. Germline lookup yields CDR1 ENHRY and CDR2 SYGVKD. Trimming stripped 6 bases from V and 3 bases from J, with 12 bases between. The CDR3 is CAISDYNRGANVLTF. The CDR3 DNA sequence: TGTGCCATCAGCGACTACAACCGTGGGGCCAACGTCCTGACTTTC.

Here the CDR3 DNA reads TGTGCCAGCAGACCAGGACAGGGCGGGGAGACCCAGTACTTC. It codes for CASRPGQGGETQYF. This chain links TRBV7-6 with TRBJ2-5; 8 nucleotides align to TRBD1. Germline CDR1 reads SGHVS; CDR2 reads FNYEAQ. With 6 bases clipped from V and 5 bases from J, the junction kept 8 bases outside the gene matches. There are 14 residues in the CDR3. Full variable domain (remainder filled in from reference TRBV7-6 and TRBJ2-5): GAGVSQSPRYKVTKRGQDVALRCDPISGHVSLYWYRQALGQGPEFLTYFNYEAQQDKSGLPNDRFSAERPEGSISTLTIQRTEQRDSAMYRCASRPGQGGETQYFGPGTRLLVL.

This clone occurred a few times. J is TRBJ2-7 and V is TRBV6-1, with 7 bases aligning to TRBD1. This CDR3 region has 14 residues. Germline values: CDR1 MNHNS, CDR2 SASEGT. V trimming: 6 bases; J trimming: 2 bases; junction bases outside the gene matches: 7. This CDR3 reads CASSPNRGPYEQYF. The CDR3 DNA sequence: TGTGCCAGCAGCCCAAACAGGGGCCCCTACGAGCAGTACTTC.

This clone has only one observation. A read error may produce the germline difference seen at one junction end. Other nucleotide sequences in the sample specify the same CDR3. The chain is built from TRBV19 and TRBJ1-1, with D unclear. Germline CDR1 reads LNHDA; CDR2 reads SQIVND (reference sequence). CDR3 length: 13 residues. For the CDR3, the DNA is TGCGCCAGTAGCCAAAATCAGAACACTGAAGCTTTCTTT. Translated: CASSQNQNTEAFF.

The chain recombines TRBV7-2 with TRBJ2-4; TRBD1 is a possible D gene (5 bases). The germline V and J ends were trimmed by 5 bases and 9 bases, with 17 bases remaining between them. The CDR3 is 14 amino acids. Germline V gene sequence: CDR1 SGHTA, CDR2 FQGNSA. CDR3 residues: CASSAGQGIGIQYF. CDR3 nucleotide sequence: TGTGCCAGCAGCGCCGGGCAGGGAATCGGCATTCAGTACTTC.

The J gene is TRBJ2-5, the V gene TRBV4-1; 7 nucleotides match TRBD2. The germline V gene encodes CDR1 MGHRA and CDR2 YSYEKL. The junction had 2 bases not matched to a gene; V was cut back by 0 bases and J by 1 base. The CDR3 spans 15 residues. CDR3 bases: TGCGCCAGCAGCCAAGATCGGACTAGCCAAGAGACCCAGTACTTC. Translated, it gives CASSQDRTSQETQYF.

The table lists this clone with a few counts. The chain uses TRBV29-1 and TRBJ2-5; D may be TRBD2 (6 bases). V was trimmed by 8 bases and J by 5 bases, leaving 21 bases between them. CDR3 length: 14 amino acids. Germline V CDR1 and CDR2: SQVTM, ANQGSEA. The CDR3 DNA sequence: TGCAGCATCGGACGCGGGATAGGCGGGGAGACCCAGTACTTC. Its translation is CSIGRGIGGETQYF.

The sample holds a few counts of this clone. V is TRBV19 and J is TRBJ2-3; weak D call: TRBD2 (5 bases). CDR1 is LNHDA and CDR2 is SQIVND in the germline V gene (reference sequence). The CDR3 loop spans 14 amino acids. V was clipped by 3 bases and J by 2 bases, with 9 bases between them. This CDR3 reads CASSITGNTDTQYF. The CDR3 bases are TGTGCCAGTAGTATTACGGGGAACACAGATACGCAGTATTTT.

This clone has only a few counts. The chain is built from TRBV7-3 and TRBJ2-3; D gene ambiguous. Trimming removed 4 bases at V and 0 bases at J, with 5 bases between. This CDR3 spans 13 amino acids. Germline-derived CDR1 and CDR2 are SGHTA and FQGTGA. In nucleotides, the CDR3 is TGTGCCAGCAGCTCCCTTAGCACAGATACGCAGTATTTT. It translates to CASSSLSTDTQYF.

This chain connects TRBV6-6 to TRBJ1-2, with D unclear. Germline V gives CDR1 MNHNY, CDR2 SVGAGI (reference sequence). V was shortened by 5 bases and J by 0 bases, with 10 bases between the two germline ends. The CDR3 runs to 14 residues. The CDR3 DNA is TGTGCCAGCAGTGCTTTACTAGCTAACTATGGCTACACCTTC. It encodes CASSALLANYGYTF.

V is TRBV7-6 and J is TRBJ2-3; D perhaps matches TRBD2 (5 bases). Germline loops: CDR1 SGHVS, CDR2 FNYEAQ. This CDR3 has 14 residues. Trimming cost V 1 base and J 2 bases, with 7 bases left between them. The chain's CDR3 is CASSLGLLTDTQYF. As DNA, the CDR3 is TGTGCCAGCAGCTTAGGACTACTCACAGATACGCAGTATTTT. Full variable domain (rest looked up from reference TRBV7-6 and TRBJ2-3): GAGVSQSPRYKVTKRGQDVALRCDPISGHVSLYWYRQALGQGPEFLTYFNYEAQQDKSGLPNDRFSAERPEGSISTLTIQRTEQRDSAMYRCASSLGLLTDTQYFGPGTRLTVL.

This clone was seen only a few times. The chain links TRBV30 to TRBJ2-3; TRBD2 agrees at 9 bases. Germline CDR1 is GTSNPN and CDR2 is SVGIG (reference sequence). The CDR3 is 15 residues long. V lost 7 bases to trimming and J lost 0 bases; unmatched junction nucleotides: 8. CDR3 DNA: TGTGCCTCCACCGCTAGCGGGATTAGCACAGATACGCAGTATTTT. It codes for CASTASGISTDTQYF.

This clone has just a few counts. The chain employs TRBV27 and TRBJ2-1; TRBD2 matches 11 bases. V trimming: 5 bases; J trimming: 6 bases; junction bases outside the gene matches: 18. The CDR3 spans 19 residues. Per germline, CDR1 MNHEY and CDR2 SMNVEV (reference sequence). The CDR3 sequence: CASSTGGGLLAGEVNEQFF. CDR3 nucleotides: TGTGCCAGCAGTACAGGGGGGGGTTTACTAGCGGGAGAAGTCAATGAGCAGTTCTTC.

The chain links TRBV27 to TRBJ2-1; 8 bases match TRBD2. CDR1 and CDR2 (germline): MNHEY, SMNVEV (reference sequence). V shed 4 bases and J 4 bases; nucleotides not matched to a gene: 3. The CDR3 consists of 14 residues. The CDR3 here is CASSSGGRYNEQFF. Here the CDR3 DNA reads TGTGCCAGCAGTTCGGGGGGGAGGTACAATGAGCAGTTCTTC.

The rearrangement links TRBV19 to TRBJ2-7; 14 positions agree with TRBD2. Germline CDR1 is LNHDA and CDR2 is SQIVND (reference sequence). The CDR3 runs 18 residues. V lost 6 bases, J lost 0 bases, and 10 bases stayed unmatched. The CDR3 loop reads CASSSGLAGVGFSYEQYF. The CDR3 nucleotides read TGTGCCAGTAGCTCGGGACTAGCGGGAGTCGGTTTCTCCTACGAGCAGTACTTC.

The rearrangement uses TRBV14 and TRBJ1-1; D not resolved. Trimming removed 7 bases at V and 5 bases at J, with 14 bases between. The CDR3 is made up of 13 amino acids. Germline V gives CDR1 SGHDN, CDR2 FVKESK. In DNA, the CDR3 is TGTGCCAGCACCCGATCCCGAGGAACTGAAGCTTTCTTT. Amino acid sequence: CASTRSRGTEAFF.

The V gene is TRBV11-2, the J gene TRBJ1-3; D is ambiguous. The length of the CDR3 is 11 residues. Trimming stripped 6 bases from V and 3 bases from J, with 3 bases between. From germline, CDR1 is SGHAT and CDR2 FQNNGV. The CDR3 sequence is CASSIGNTIYF. CDR3 nucleotides: TGTGCCAGCAGTATTGGAAACACCATATATTTT.

This clone has just a few counts. CDR3 sequence: CASSEGGNYGYTF. CDR3 coding DNA: TGTGCCAGCAGTGAAGGCGGAAACTATGGCTACACCTTC. J is TRBJ1-2 and V is TRBV2; no clear D. Deletions cut 1 base from V and 2 bases from J, with 5 bases between. The CDR3 has 13 amino acids. Germline values: CDR1 SNHLY, CDR2 FYNNEI.

This clone turned up a few times. The V gene is TRBV7-2, the J gene TRBJ2-3, with D unclear. Trimming cost V 3 bases and J 6 bases, with 13 bases left between them. Germline lookup yields CDR1 SGHTA and CDR2 FQGNSA. This CDR3 spans 14 amino acids. DNA for the CDR3: TGTGCCAGCAGCTTGGGCTTCGGTGGTGATACGCAGTATTTT. It codes for CASSLGFGGDTQYF.

This clone was counted only a few times. The chain employs TRBV7-6 and TRBJ2-5, with 7 bases matching TRBD2. Germline CDR1 reads SGHVS; CDR2 reads FNYEAQ. The V gene end was trimmed by 5 bases and the J gene end by 9 bases; junction bases not matched to a gene: 18. The CDR3 consists of 16 residues. The CDR3 DNA reads TGTGCCAGCAGCCCCAGCGGGGTAGGGGACTTGGAGGCCCAGTACTTC. This encodes CASSPSGVGDLEAQYF. Full variable domain (missing parts from reference TRBV7-6 and TRBJ2-5): GAGVSQSPRYKVTKRGQDVALRCDPISGHVSLYWYRQALGQGPEFLTYFNYEAQQDKSGLPNDRFSAERPEGSISTLTIQRTEQRDSAMYRCASSPSGVGDLEAQYFGPGTRLLVL.

V is TRBV29-1 and J is TRBJ1-6; D may be TRBD1 (6 bases). This CDR3 contains 12 residues. Germline V gene data show CDR1 as SQVTM and CDR2 as ANQGSEA. Trimming cost V 7 bases and J 8 bases, with 12 bases left between them. CDR3 in amino acids: CSARDTDSPLHF. CDR3 in DNA: TGCAGCGCCCGGGACACGGATTCACCCCTCCACTTT.

This clone was recorded a few times. The J gene is TRBJ1-5, the V gene TRBV27; possibly TRBD1 for D (6 bases). The CDR3 totals 15 residues. Germline V gene data show CDR1 as MNHEY and CDR2 as SMNVEV (reference sequence). The V gene lost 5 bases and the J gene lost 0 bases, with 11 bases spanning the gap. The CDR3 loop is CASSSDRYSNQPQHF. The DNA for the CDR3 is TGTGCCAGCAGTAGTGACAGGTATAGCAATCAGCCCCAGCATTTT.

The chain is built from TRBV2 and TRBJ2-7, with a weak D call TRBD1 (6 bases). This CDR3 is built from 13 residues. CDR1 is SNHLY, CDR2 FYNNEI, per germline. V shed 8 bases and J shed 3 bases, with 14 bases lying between them. The CDR3 coding sequence is TGTGCCAGCGGTCGGGACACCAACTACGAGCAGTACTTC. Translated: CASGRDTNYEQYF.

This clone was observed a few times. The gene calls are TRBV6-5 and TRBJ2-3; 13 nucleotides agree with TRBD2. The germline gives CDR1 MNHEY, CDR2 SVGAGI. The CDR3 runs 16 residues. Trimming removed 2 bases from V and 8 bases from J; junction bases left unmatched: 7. The CDR3 nucleotides read TGTGCCAGCAGTTACACTAGCGGGAGGGCCATGACTACGCAGTATTTT. Protein product: CASSYTSGRAMTTQYF.

This clone showed up just a few times. The chain joins TRBV2 to TRBJ2-7; D unresolved. Trimming took off 4 bases at V and 6 bases at J, with 4 bases between the two ends. This CDR3 is 10 amino acids long. CDR1 and CDR2 (germline): SNHLY, FYNNEI. CDR3 DNA: TGTGCCAGCAGTGTCCGCGAGCAGTACTTC. Residues: CASSVREQYF. The full variable domain, with the rest looked up from reference TRBV2 and TRBJ2-7, is EPEVTQTPSHQVTQMGQEVILRCVPISNHLYFYWYRQILGQKVEFLVSFYNNEISEKSEIFDDQFSVERPDGSNFTLKIRSTKLEDSAMYFCASSVREQYFGPGTRLTVT.

This chain connects TRBV5-6 to TRBJ1-2; D gene uncertain. Germline V gene lookup returns CDR1 SGHDT and CDR2 YYEEEE. Trimming removed 4 bases from V and 6 bases from J, with 19 bases in between. This CDR3 comprises 15 residues. In DNA form, the CDR3 reads TGTGCCAGCAGCCCACTCCGGACTCGAATAAATGGCTACACCTTC. Protein sequence: CASSPLRTRINGYTF.

This clone has just a few counts. The rearrangement uses TRBV5-8 and TRBJ1-1; 8 bases are shared with TRBD1. The CDR3 contains 15 residues. Germline V gene lookup returns CDR1 SGHTS and CDR2 YDEGEE. The V segment lost 0 bases and the J segment 4 bases; nucleotides outside the gene matches: 5. CDR3 region: CASSLEAGGITEAFF. The CDR3 coding sequence is TGTGCCAGCAGCTTGGAGGCAGGGGGCATCACTGAAGCTTTCTTT.

This clone was counted a few times. This chain links TRBV5-1 with TRBJ2-5, with unresolved D. The germline CDR1 and CDR2 sequences are SGHRS and YFSETQ. This CDR3 spans 11 amino acids. V dropped 5 bases and J dropped 4 bases, with 6 bases sitting between them. This chain's CDR3 is CASRSGETQYF. CDR3 coding DNA: TGCGCCAGCAGATCAGGAGAGACCCAGTACTTC.

This chain uses TRBV6-6 with TRBJ2-3; the match to TRBD2 covers 9 bases. The CDR3 contains 15 residues. Trimming at V came to 5 bases and at J to 2 bases, leaving 5 bases not matched to a gene. Germline CDR1 and CDR2: MNHNY and SVGAGI (reference sequence). The CDR3 here is CASSESSGITDTQYF. The CDR3 DNA follows: TGTGCCAGCAGTGAGTCTAGCGGGATCACAGATACGCAGTATTTT.